The present entry profiles one TCR beta chain with its context. Its antigen is as yet unknown. Profiling relied on immunoSEQ multiplex PCR, and the TCRdb table lists in-frame clones only, not all of them. The sample holds hundreds of thousands of clones, 73% seen once. The sample comes from a study of shared clonotypes between healthy human individuals. Whole-study findings and limits: Among donors, the sharing of clonotypes was expected to be influenced by sequencing depth. Several donors held about 4.5% of naive CD4 clonotypes in common.

Germline CDR1 reads LNHDA; CDR2 reads SQIVND (reference sequence). The length of the CDR3 is 16 residues. Trimming cost V 5 bases and J 0 bases; bases outside gene matches: 6. The source is a woman in her 30s in good health. What was sequenced was memory CD4+ T cells sorted from blood. Regarding subset: CD45RA-negative fraction. The V call is TRBV19, the J call TRBJ2-3; 9 bases fit TRBD1. CDR3: CASSPDRGSSTDTQYF. As DNA, the CDR3 is TGTGCCAGTAGTCCTGACAGGGGGTCTAGCACAGATACGCAGTATTTT.